This is a list of T cell receptor beta chains from one sample in a study of identical twins. TCRdb fed the 5' RACE reads into MiXCR, producing one record per CDR3 protein. Of 700,000 or so distinct CDR3 sequences in the sample, about 9.4% were seen once. The sample was also linked to a second study, of yellow fever vaccine responses in identical twins.

What was sequenced was PBMCs. Source of these receptors: a woman between 18 and 29 years old in good health. The CDR3 runs from the conserved cysteine through the conserved F or W. The D gene is left open where the match is weak. Where a row states a size, it is once, few, many or the class of an expanded clone; other rows omit it.

clone size | J gene | D gene | V gene | CDR3 DNA | CDR3 protein
few | TRBJ2-3 | - | TRBV6-5 | TGTGCCAGCAGTTGGAGCGGACAGCAAGGAGCAGATACGCAGTATTTT | CASSWSGQQGADTQYF
- | TRBJ2-7 | TRBD2 | TRBV12-3/TRBV12-4 | TGTGCCAGCAGTCCTCGACTAGCGGGGGCCATCTACGAGCAGTACTTC | CASSPRLAGAIYEQYF
many | TRBJ2-7 | TRBD2 | TRBV5-1 | TGCGCCAGCAGCTTGGTGACTAGCGGGAGACTACGCGAGCAGTACTTC | CASSLVTSGRLREQYF
- | TRBJ2-2 | TRBD1 | TRBV4-3 | TGCGCCAGCAGCCAATCCCGGGACAGCTACACCGGGGAGCTGTTTTTT | CASSQSRDSYTGELFF
many | TRBJ2-7 | TRBD1 | TRBV4-3 | TGCGCCAGCAGCCCAGGGACAGGATCCCTCTACGAGCAGTACTTC | CASSPGTGSLYEQYF
- | TRBJ1-1 | - | TRBV6-5 | TGTGCCAGCAAAGGGGCGGTTGAAGCTTTCTTT | CASKGAVEAFF
many | TRBJ2-7 | - | TRBV12-3/TRBV12-4 | TGTGCCAGCAGTTTATCTGGGGTAGAGCAGTACTTC | CASSLSGVEQYF
many | TRBJ2-3 | TRBD2 | TRBV10-3 | TGTGCCATCAGTGACCCACTGACTAGCGGGGGGGCGGCAGATACGCAGTATTTT | CAISDPLTSGGAADTQYF
few | TRBJ2-3 | - | TRBV5-1 | TGCGCCAGCAGCTTGGTTGGGGGAAGAAGCACAGATACGCAGTATTTT | CASSLVGGRSTDTQYF
- | TRBJ2-7 | TRBD1 | TRBV29-1 | TGCAGCGTAACCGGGACAGGGTCCTACGAGCAGTACTTC | CSVTGTGSYEQYF
many | TRBJ2-1 | - | TRBV10-2 | TGCGCCAGCAGTGAGTTCAATGAGCAGTTCTTC | CASSEFNEQFF
many | TRBJ1-2 | TRBD1 | TRBV10-3 | TGTGCCATTAACCTAAACACCGGGACAGGGGAGGGCTACACCTTC | CAINLNTGTGEGYTF
- | TRBJ2-7 | - | TRBV28 | TGTGCCAGCAGTGCCTCGGGCAGGGGATACGAGCAGTACTTC | CASSASGRGYEQYF
few | TRBJ2-7 | TRBD2 | TRBV14 | TGTGCCAGCAGCCAATGGTTCCTAGCGGGAGTTGACGAGCAGTACTTC | CASSQWFLAGVDEQYF
many | TRBJ2-7 | - | TRBV11-2 | TGTGCCAGCAGCTTAAAAAAGACAGGGATCGGCGGGGAGCTCTACGAGCAGTACTTC | CASSLKKTGIGGELYEQYF
few | TRBJ2-1 | - | TRBV12-3/TRBV12-4 | TGTGCCAGCAGCTTCGGGCCTAGGTCCTACAATGAGCAGTTCTTC | CASSFGPRSYNEQFF
many | TRBJ2-1 | TRBD2 | TRBV6-2/TRBV6-3 | TGTGCCAGCAGTTCCGCCTTGGGACTAGCGGGATCCAATGAGCAGTTCTTC | CASSSALGLAGSNEQFF
many | TRBJ2-1 | - | TRBV29-1 | TGCAGCGTTGAAATCTCCGCGGGGCGACAGGTGGATGAGCAGTTCTTC | CSVEISAGRQVDEQFF
few | TRBJ1-2 | TRBD1 | TRBV27 | TGTGCCAGCAGTTTCACAGGGGCGGCTCTCTATGGCTACACCTTC | CASSFTGAALYGYTF
- | TRBJ2-1 | - | TRBV29-1 | TGCAGCGCTCTCCGGCCCTCTTACAATGAGCAGTTCTTC | CSALRPSYNEQFF
few | TRBJ2-7 | - | TRBV4-1 | TGCGCCAGCAGCCAAGATTACTCTAGCTCCTACGAGCAGTACTTC | CASSQDYSSSYEQYF
few | TRBJ2-1 | - | TRBV12-5 | TGTGCTAGTGGTCGCATAAGCGGCGGGAAGACCTACAATGAGCAGTTCTTC | CASGRISGGKTYNEQFF
- | TRBJ1-5 | - | TRBV7-2 | TGTGCCAGCAGCTTAGAATTGGGGTATAATCAGCCCCAGCATTTT | CASSLELGYNQPQHF
few | TRBJ2-1 | - | TRBV9 | TGTGCCAGCAGCCCTCAATGGGGAAATGAGCAGTTCTTC | CASSPQWGNEQFF
few | TRBJ2-2 | - | TRBV5-6 | TGTGCCAGCAGCCCCATGGGGGGCGCACGGACCGGGGAGCTGTTTTTT | CASSPMGGARTGELFF
few | TRBJ2-7 | - | TRBV6-2/TRBV6-3 | TGTGCCAGCCAGACGGCTCCAGGATTACTCTACGAGCAGTACTTC | CASQTAPGLLYEQYF
many | TRBJ2-3 | - | TRBV27 | TGTGCCAGCAGTAGGCAGGGATCAGATACGCAGTATTTT | CASSRQGSDTQYF
many | TRBJ2-7 | TRBD2 | TRBV7-2 | TGTGCCAGCAGCTTGGAAGCGGGGACCTACGAGCAGTACTTC | CASSLEAGTYEQYF
many | TRBJ1-3 | - | TRBV12-3/TRBV12-4 | TGTGCCAGCAGTTTGGGGTGGGACTGGAATTTT | CASSLGWDWNF
- | TRBJ1-2 | - | TRBV7-9 | TGTGCCAGCAGCCCCTTGTTTATCGGCCTCTATGGCTACACCTTC | CASSPLFIGLYGYTF
- | TRBJ2-7 | - | TRBV11-2 | TGTGCCAGCAGCCGAGACACCGACAGTTCGGCCTACGAGCAGTACTTC | CASSRDTDSSAYEQYF
many | TRBJ2-7 | - | TRBV27 | TGTGCCAGCAGTTTAAACACCTACGAGCAGTACTTC | CASSLNTYEQYF
few | TRBJ2-5 | - | TRBV27 | TGTGCCAGCAGTTTGGTGAGGGAGGTTCTGGAGACCCAGTACTTC | CASSLVREVLETQYF
few | TRBJ2-2 | TRBD2 | TRBV28 | TGTGCCAGCAGTTTATTCGCGGGGGGAGACACCGGGGAGCTGTTTTTT | CASSLFAGGDTGELFF
- | TRBJ2-5 | TRBD2 | TRBV5-6 | TGTGCCAGCAGCCACTCCCGTGGCGGGGGGGCGATGGGGACCCAGTACTTC | CASSHSRGGGAMGTQYF
- | TRBJ2-7 | - | TRBV10-1 | TGCGCCAGCAGTGAGAGGGTGACGGCCGAGCAGTACTTC | CASSERVTAEQYF
- | TRBJ2-5 | TRBD1 | TRBV6-5 | TGTGCCAGCAGTTACGGACAGGGGGCGCGTGAGACCCAGTACTTC | CASSYGQGARETQYF
once | TRBJ2-5 | - | TRBV21-1 | TGTGCCAGCAGCAGTTCGATGGGGGGCCAAGAGACCCAGTACTTC | CASSSSMGGQETQYF
few | TRBJ1-4 | - | TRBV7-9 | TGTGCCAGCAGCTCAAGACAGCCCTTTAATGAAAAACTGTTTTTT | CASSSRQPFNEKLFF
few | TRBJ1-2 | TRBD1 | TRBV6-5 | TGTGCCAGCAGTTACGGGACAGGGATAGCTAACTATGGCTACACCTTC | CASSYGTGIANYGYTF
many | TRBJ2-2 | TRBD1 | TRBV3-1 | TGTGCCAGCAGCTCAGAGGGGGACAGGGGATACACCGGGGAGCTGTTTTTT | CASSSEGDRGYTGELFF
few | TRBJ2-5 | TRBD2 | TRBV15 | TGTGCCACCAGCAGAGATGGGGGGGGAGAGAAGACCCAGTACTTC | CATSRDGGGEKTQYF
many | TRBJ2-5 | TRBD2 | TRBV28 | TGTGCCAGCAGGTTACTAGCGGCCCAAGAGACCCAGTACTTC | CASRLLAAQETQYF
few | TRBJ2-3 | - | TRBV7-3 | TGTGCCAGCAGCCAACAGGGATATACAGATACGCAGTATTTT | CASSQQGYTDTQYF
- | TRBJ1-3 | TRBD1 | TRBV7-8 | TGTGCCAGCAGCTGGGACAGGCTCTCTGGAAACACCATATATTTT | CASSWDRLSGNTIYF
- | TRBJ2-5 | - | TRBV10-3 | TGTGCCATCAGCCCCCCTCAAGGTTCTGGGGAGACCCAGTACTTC | CAISPPQGSGETQYF
many | TRBJ2-5 | - | TRBV9 | TGTGCCAGCAGCCATCGGACAGCCCAAGAGACCCAGTACTTC | CASSHRTAQETQYF
- | TRBJ2-2 | TRBD1 | TRBV27 | TGTGCCAGCAGTTTCACAGGGGCCAAGTGGGCCGGGGAGCTGTTTTTT | CASSFTGAKWAGELFF
- | TRBJ1-1 | TRBD1 | TRBV11-2 | TGTGCCAGCAGCTTCTCGACAGGGGGAAAGACTGAAGCTTTCTTT | CASSFSTGGKTEAFF
- | TRBJ2-5 | TRBD2 | TRBV2 | TGTGCCAGCAACAGCGGGGTGGAGACCCAGTACTTC | CASNSGVETQYF
few | TRBJ2-7 | TRBD1 | TRBV19 | TGTGCCAGTAGTTCGGGCAGGGGGTTGTACGAGCAGTACTTC | CASSSGRGLYEQYF
- | TRBJ2-1 | TRBD1 | TRBV6-5 | TGTGCCAGCAGTTTACCGACAGGGAGCACTGATGAGCAGTTCTTC | CASSLPTGSTDEQFF